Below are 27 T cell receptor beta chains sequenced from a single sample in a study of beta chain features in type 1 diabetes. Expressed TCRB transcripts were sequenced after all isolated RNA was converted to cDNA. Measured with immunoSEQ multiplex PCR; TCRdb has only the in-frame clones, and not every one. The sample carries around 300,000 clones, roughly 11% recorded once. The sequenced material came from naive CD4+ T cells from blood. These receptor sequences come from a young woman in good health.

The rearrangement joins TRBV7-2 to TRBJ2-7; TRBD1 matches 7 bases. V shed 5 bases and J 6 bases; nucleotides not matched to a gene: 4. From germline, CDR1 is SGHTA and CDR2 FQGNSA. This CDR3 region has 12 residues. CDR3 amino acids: CASSPDRVEQYF. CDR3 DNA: TGTGCCAGCAGCCCCGACAGGGTCGAGCAGTACTTC.

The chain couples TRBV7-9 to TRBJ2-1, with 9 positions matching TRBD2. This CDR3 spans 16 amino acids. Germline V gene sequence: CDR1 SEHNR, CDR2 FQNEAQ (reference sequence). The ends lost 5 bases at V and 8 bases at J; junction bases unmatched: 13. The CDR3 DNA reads TGTGCCAGCAGCACCCCCCTAGCGGGACGTACAGATGAGCAGTTCTTC. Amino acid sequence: CASSTPLAGRTDEQFF.

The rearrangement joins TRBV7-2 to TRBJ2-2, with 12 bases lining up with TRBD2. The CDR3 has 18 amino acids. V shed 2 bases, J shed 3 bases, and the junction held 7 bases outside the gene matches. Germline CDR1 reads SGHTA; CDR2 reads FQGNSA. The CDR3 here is CASSLTSGTSGYTGELFF. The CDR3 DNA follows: TGTGCCAGCAGCTTAACCTCCGGGACTAGCGGGTACACCGGGGAGCTGTTTTTT.

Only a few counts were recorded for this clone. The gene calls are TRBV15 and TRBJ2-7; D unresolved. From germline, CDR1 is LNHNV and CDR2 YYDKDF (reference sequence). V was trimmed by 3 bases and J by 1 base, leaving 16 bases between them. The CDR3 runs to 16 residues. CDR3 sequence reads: CATSRARDTDSYEQYF. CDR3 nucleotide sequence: TGTGCCACCAGCAGGGCCCGCGACACCGATTCCTACGAGCAGTACTTC.

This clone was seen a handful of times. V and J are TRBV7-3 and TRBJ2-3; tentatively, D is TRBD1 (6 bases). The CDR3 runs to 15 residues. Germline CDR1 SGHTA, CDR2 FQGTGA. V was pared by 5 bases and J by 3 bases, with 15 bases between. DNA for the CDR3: TGTGCCAGCAGCCCCTGGGCAGGGGATACAGATACGCAGTATTTT. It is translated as CASSPWAGDTDTQYF.

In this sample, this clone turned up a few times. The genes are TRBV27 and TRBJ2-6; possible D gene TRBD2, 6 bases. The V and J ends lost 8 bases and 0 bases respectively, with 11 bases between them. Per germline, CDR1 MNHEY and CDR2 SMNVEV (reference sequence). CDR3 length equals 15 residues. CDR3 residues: CASGLASSGANVLTF. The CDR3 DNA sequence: TGTGCCAGCGGTCTAGCGAGCTCTGGGGCCAACGTCCTGACTTTC.

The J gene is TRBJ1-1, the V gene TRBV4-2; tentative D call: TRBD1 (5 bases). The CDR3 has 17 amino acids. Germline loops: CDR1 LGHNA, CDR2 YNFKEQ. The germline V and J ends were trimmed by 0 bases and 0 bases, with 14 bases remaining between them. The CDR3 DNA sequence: TGTGCCAGCAGCCAAGAAGGGGAGGGTGAAATGAACACTGAAGCTTTCTTT. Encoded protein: CASSQEGEGEMNTEAFF.

CDR3 in DNA: TGTGCCTGGAGTAGAGGGTCCACCGCCCTATACAATGAGCAGTTCTTC. Protein sequence: CAWSRGSTALYNEQFF. The V gene is TRBV30, the J gene TRBJ2-1; D possibly corresponds to TRBD2 (5 bases). Trimming shortened V by 2 bases and J by 4 bases, and 18 bases separated the two germline ends. Germline CDR1 is GTSNPN and CDR2 is SVGIG (reference sequence). The CDR3 has 16 residues.

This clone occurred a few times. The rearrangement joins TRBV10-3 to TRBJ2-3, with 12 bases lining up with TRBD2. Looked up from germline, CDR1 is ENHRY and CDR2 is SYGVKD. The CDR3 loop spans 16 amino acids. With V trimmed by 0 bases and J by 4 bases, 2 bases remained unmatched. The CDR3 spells CAISESRLAGADTQYF. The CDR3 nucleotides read TGTGCCATCAGTGAGTCGCGACTAGCGGGAGCAGATACGCAGTATTTT.

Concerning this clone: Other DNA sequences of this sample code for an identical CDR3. The CDR3 DNA reads as TGCGCCAGCAGCTTGGTCGGAACAGGGCAAGAGACCCAGTACTTC. It is translated as CASSLVGTGQETQYF. The chain combines TRBV5-1 with TRBJ2-5, with a possible D match to TRBD1 (6 bases). V was trimmed by 0 bases and J by 2 bases, leaving 11 bases between them. The CDR3 has 15 residues. The germline gives CDR1 SGHRS, CDR2 YFSETQ.

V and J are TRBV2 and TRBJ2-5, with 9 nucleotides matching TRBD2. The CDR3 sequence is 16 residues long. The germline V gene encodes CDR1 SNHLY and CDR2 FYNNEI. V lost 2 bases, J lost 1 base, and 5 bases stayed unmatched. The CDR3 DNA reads TGTGCCAGCAGTGAACTACTAGCGGGTACCCAAGAGACCCAGTACTTC. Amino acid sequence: CASSELLAGTQETQYF.

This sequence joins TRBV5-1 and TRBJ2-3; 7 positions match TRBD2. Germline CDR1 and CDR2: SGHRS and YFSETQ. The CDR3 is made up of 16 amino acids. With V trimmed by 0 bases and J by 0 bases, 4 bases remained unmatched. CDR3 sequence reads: CASSLDPSGSTDTQYF. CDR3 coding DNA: TGCGCCAGCAGCTTGGACCCTAGCGGAAGCACAGATACGCAGTATTTT. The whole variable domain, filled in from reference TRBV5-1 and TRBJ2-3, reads KAGVTQTPRYLIKTRGQQVTLSCSPISGHRSVSWYQQTPGQGLQFLFEYFSETQRNKGNFPGRFSGRQFSNSRSEMNVSTLELGDSALYLCASSLDPSGSTDTQYFGPGTRLTVL.

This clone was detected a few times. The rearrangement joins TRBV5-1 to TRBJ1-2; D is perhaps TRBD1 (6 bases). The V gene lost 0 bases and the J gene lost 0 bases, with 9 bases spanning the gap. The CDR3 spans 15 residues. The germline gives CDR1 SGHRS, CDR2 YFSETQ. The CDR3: CASSLDREANYGYTF. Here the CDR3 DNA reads TGCGCCAGCAGCTTGGACAGGGAAGCTAACTATGGCTACACCTTC.

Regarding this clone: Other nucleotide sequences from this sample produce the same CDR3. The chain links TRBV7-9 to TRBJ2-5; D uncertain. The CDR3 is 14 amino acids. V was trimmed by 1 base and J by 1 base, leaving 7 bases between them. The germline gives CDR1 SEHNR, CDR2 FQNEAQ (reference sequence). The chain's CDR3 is CASSLGGGQETQYF. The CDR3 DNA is TGTGCCAGCAGCTTAGGTGGCGGCCAAGAGACCCAGTACTTC.

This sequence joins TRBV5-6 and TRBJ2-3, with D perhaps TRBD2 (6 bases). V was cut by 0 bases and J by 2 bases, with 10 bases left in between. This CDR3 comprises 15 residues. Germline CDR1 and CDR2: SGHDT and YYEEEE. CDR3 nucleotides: TGTGCCAGCAGCTTGGGGCGGGAAGCCACAGATACGCAGTATTTT. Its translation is CASSLGREATDTQYF.

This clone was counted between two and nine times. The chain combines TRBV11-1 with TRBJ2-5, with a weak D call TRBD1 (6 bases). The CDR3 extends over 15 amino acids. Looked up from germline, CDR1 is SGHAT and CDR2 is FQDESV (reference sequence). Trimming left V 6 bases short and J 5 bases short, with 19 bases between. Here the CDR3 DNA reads TGTGCCAGCAGTTTGACAGGCGTCCAGCGGGAGACCCAGTACTTC. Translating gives CASSLTGVQRETQYF. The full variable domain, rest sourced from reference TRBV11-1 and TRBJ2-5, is EAEVAQSPRYKITEKSQAVAFWCDPISGHATLYWYRQILGQGPELLVQFQDESVVDDSQLPKDRFSAERLKGVDSTLKIQPAELGDSAMYLCASSLTGVQRETQYFGPGTRLLVL.

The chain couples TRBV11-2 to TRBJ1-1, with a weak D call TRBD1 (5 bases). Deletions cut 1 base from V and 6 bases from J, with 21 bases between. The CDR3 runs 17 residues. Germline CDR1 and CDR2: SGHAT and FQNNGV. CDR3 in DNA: TGTGCCAGCAGCTTAGGGATCCTGGACAAGGTCTATGCTGAAGCTTTCTTT. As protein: CASSLGILDKVYAEAFF.

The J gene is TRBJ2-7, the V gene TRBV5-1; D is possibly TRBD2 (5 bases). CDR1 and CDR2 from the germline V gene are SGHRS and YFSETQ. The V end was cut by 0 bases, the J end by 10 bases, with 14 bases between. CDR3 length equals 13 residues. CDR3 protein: CASSLEDSTDQYF. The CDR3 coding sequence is TGCGCCAGCAGCTTGGAGGACTCTACGGATCAGTACTTC.

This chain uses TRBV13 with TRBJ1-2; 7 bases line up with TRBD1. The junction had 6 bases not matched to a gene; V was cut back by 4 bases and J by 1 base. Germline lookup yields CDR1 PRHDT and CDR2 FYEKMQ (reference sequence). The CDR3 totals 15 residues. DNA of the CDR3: TGTGCCAGCAGCTACCGGGACAGATATAACTATGGCTACACCTTC. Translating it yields CASSYRDRYNYGYTF.

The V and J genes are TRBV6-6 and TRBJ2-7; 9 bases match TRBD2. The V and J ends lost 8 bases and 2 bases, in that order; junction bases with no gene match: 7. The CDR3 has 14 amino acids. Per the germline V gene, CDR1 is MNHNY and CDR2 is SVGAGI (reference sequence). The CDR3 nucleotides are TGTGCCAGCTTTAGCGGGAGTCTCCCCTACGAGCAGTACTTC. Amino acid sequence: CASFSGSLPYEQYF.

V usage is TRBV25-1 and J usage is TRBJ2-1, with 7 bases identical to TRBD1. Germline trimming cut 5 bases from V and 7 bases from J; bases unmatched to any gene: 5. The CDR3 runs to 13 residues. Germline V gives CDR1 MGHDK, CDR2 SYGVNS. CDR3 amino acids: CASSKGQRNEQFF. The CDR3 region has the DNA TGTGCCAGCAGTAAGGGACAGAGGAATGAGCAGTTCTTC.

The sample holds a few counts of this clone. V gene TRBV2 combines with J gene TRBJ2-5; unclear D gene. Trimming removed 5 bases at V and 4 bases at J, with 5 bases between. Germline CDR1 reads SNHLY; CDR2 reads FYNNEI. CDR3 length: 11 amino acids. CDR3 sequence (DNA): TGTGCCAGCAGTCCCCTAGAGACCCAGTACTTC. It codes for CASSPLETQYF.

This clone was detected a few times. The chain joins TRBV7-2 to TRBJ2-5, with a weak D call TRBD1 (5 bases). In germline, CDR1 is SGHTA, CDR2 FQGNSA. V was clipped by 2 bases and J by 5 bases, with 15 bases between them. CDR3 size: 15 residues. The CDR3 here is CASSLRVGARETQYF. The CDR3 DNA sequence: TGTGCCAGCAGCTTAAGGGTAGGGGCGCGGGAGACCCAGTACTTC.

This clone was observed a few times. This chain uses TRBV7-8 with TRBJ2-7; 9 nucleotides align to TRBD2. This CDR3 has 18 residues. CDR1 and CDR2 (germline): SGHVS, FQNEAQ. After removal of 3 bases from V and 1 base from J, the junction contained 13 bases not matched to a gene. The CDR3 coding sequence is TGTGCCAGCAGCTTGAAGCTAGCGGGATCCTCCCCGTCCTACGAGCAGTACTTC. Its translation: CASSLKLAGSSPSYEQYF.

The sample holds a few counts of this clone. In nucleotides, the CDR3 is TGTGCCAGCAGCCTGACTAGCGGGAGCGCAGATACGCAGTATTTT. Protein: CASSLTSGSADTQYF. V gene TRBV6-4 combines with J gene TRBJ2-3; 12 bases fit TRBD2. The CDR3 totals 15 residues. Germline V gene lookup returns CDR1 MRHNA and CDR2 SNTAGT. Germline trimming cut 6 bases from V and 4 bases from J; bases unmatched to any gene: 5.

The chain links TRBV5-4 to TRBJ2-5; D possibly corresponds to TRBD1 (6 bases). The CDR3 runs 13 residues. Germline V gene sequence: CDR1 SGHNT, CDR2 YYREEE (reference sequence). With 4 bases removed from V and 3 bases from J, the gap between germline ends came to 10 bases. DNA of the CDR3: TGTGCCAGCAGCCCACAGGGAGAAGAGACCCAGTACTTC. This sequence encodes CASSPQGEETQYF. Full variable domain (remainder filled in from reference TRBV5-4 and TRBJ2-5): ETGVTQSPTHLIKTRGQQVTLRCSSQSGHNTVSWYQQALGQGPQFIFQYYREEENGRGNFPPRFSGLQFPNYSSELNVNALELDDSALYLCASSPQGEETQYFGPGTRLLVL.

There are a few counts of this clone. CDR3 DNA sequence: TGTGCCAGTAGTCAAGCGGGAAACGCCTACGAGCAGTACTTC. It yields the protein CASSQAGNAYEQYF. V and J are TRBV19 and TRBJ2-7, with 7 bases aligning to TRBD2. From germline, CDR1 is LNHDA and CDR2 SQIVND (reference sequence). The J segment lost 2 bases and the V segment lost 5 bases, leaving 6 bases of the junction unmatched. The CDR3 sequence is 14 residues long.